A single sample is the source of the 10 T cell receptor beta chains below, sequenced in a study of cytomegalovirus exposure and HLA in healthy donors. PCR primers comprised 60 Vbeta and 13 Jbeta primers. Profiled with immunoSEQ multiplex PCR; TCRdb holds only in-frame clones, not every one. Of about 240,000 clones in the sample, 78% were seen once. Sequencing input: PBMCs. All receptors derive from a boy between 5 and 17 years old in good health and CMV-seronegative.

The rearrangement uses TRBV5-1 and TRBJ2-5; maybe TRBD2 (6 bases). The CDR3 loop spans 16 amino acids. Trimming shortened V by 0 bases and J by 1 base, and 13 bases separated the two germline ends. The germline CDR1 and CDR2 sequences are SGHRS and YFSETQ. This chain's CDR3 is CASSLGLAAPQETQYF. DNA for the CDR3: TGCGCCAGCAGCTTGGGTTTAGCGGCCCCCCAAGAGACCCAGTACTTC.

This clone was recorded only once. The V gene is TRBV5-1, the J gene TRBJ1-1; 7 nucleotides agree with TRBD1. From germline, CDR1 is SGHRS and CDR2 YFSETQ. Trimming at V came to 6 bases and at J to 1 base, leaving 6 bases not matched to a gene. The CDR3 is 14 amino acids. The CDR3 is CASTWDSTNTEAFF. The CDR3 DNA is TGCGCCAGCACTTGGGACAGCACGAACACTGAAGCTTTCTTT.

This clone came up a few times. The rearrangement joins TRBV2 to TRBJ2-7, with 13 bases fitting TRBD2. V dropped 8 bases and J dropped 0; count of bases not matched to a gene: 10. The CDR3 sequence is 17 residues long. The germline gives CDR1 SNHLY, CDR2 FYNNEI. CDR3 bases: TGTGCCAGCCGTAAACTAGCGGGGGGGAGGTCCTCCTACGAGCAGTACTTC. It translates to CASRKLAGGRSSYEQYF.

V is TRBV2 and J is TRBJ1-2; D is possibly TRBD1 (5 bases). The CDR3 has 15 amino acids. Between the trimmed V and J ends, which lost 2 bases and 7 bases, there was a span of 17 bases. CDR1 is SNHLY, CDR2 FYNNEI, per germline. The CDR3 here is CASSERSGRAVGYTF. In DNA form, the CDR3 reads TGTGCCAGCAGTGAAAGGTCCGGCAGGGCGGTTGGCTACACCTTC.

The rearrangement links TRBV7-2 to TRBJ2-3; D gene ambiguous. Trimming left V 5 bases short and J 0 bases short, with 12 bases between. This CDR3 is 15 amino acids long. Germline V gene data show CDR1 as SGHTA and CDR2 as FQGNSA. CDR3 sequence (DNA): TGTGCCAGCAGCGCCCAGGTTCGAAGCACAGATACGCAGTATTTT. This gives the protein CASSAQVRSTDTQYF.

The chain couples TRBV9 to TRBJ2-7; 8 bases line up with TRBD1. V gave up 4 bases and J gave up 5 bases; unmatched junction bases: 8. CDR3 length: 14 amino acids. CDR1 SGDLS and CDR2 YYNGEE come from the germline V gene. The CDR3 DNA reads TGTGCCAGCAGCCCTAGGACAGGGATGCACGAGCAGTACTTC. It codes for CASSPRTGMHEQYF. The variable domain in full, with the rest retrieved from reference TRBV9 and TRBJ2-7, is DSGVTQTPKHLITATGQRVTLRCSPRSGDLSVYWYQQSLDQGLQFLIQYYNGEERAKGNILERFSAQQFPDLHSELNLSSLELGDSALYFCASSPRTGMHEQYFGPGTRLTVT.

In this sample, this clone turned up a few times. The gene calls are TRBV29-1 and TRBJ2-5, with TRBD2 as a possible D gene (5 bases). CDR1 and CDR2 from the germline V gene are SQVTM and ANQGSEA. V was cut by 5 bases and J by 4 bases, with 23 bases left in between. This CDR3 has 16 amino acids. CDR3 in DNA: TGCAGCGTTCTCTCTAGCAGAGGGCTAAGTTTAGAGACCCAGTACTTC. Its protein product is CSVLSSRGLSLETQYF.

This sequence joins TRBV5-1 and TRBJ2-3; 8 bases align to TRBD1. The CDR3 is 14 residues long. Unmatched junction bases numbered 4, after V lost 6 bases and J lost 1 base. Germline assignment: CDR1 SGHRS and CDR2 YFSETQ. The CDR3 is CASIDRGGTDTQYF. DNA of the CDR3: TGCGCCAGCATCGACAGGGGAGGCACAGATACGCAGTATTTT.

This clone was seen only once. The chain joins TRBV27 to TRBJ1-2, with 9 bases fitting TRBD1. The CDR3 is 15 amino acids. Germline CDR1 MNHEY, CDR2 SMNVEV (reference sequence). V lost 0 bases, J lost 4 bases, and 3 bases stayed unmatched. This CDR3 is CASSLSGQGSYGYTF. CDR3 coding DNA: TGTGCCAGCAGTTTATCAGGACAGGGGAGCTATGGCTACACCTTC.

This chain links TRBV19 with TRBJ1-4; D is ambiguous. V was pared by 1 base and J by 7 bases, with 10 bases between. This CDR3 is 14 amino acids long. Per germline, CDR1 LNHDA and CDR2 SQIVND (reference sequence). The CDR3 DNA reads TGTGCCAGTAGTATAGGGGAAGCGGGTGAAAAACTGTTTTTT. Protein sequence: CASSIGEAGEKLFF.